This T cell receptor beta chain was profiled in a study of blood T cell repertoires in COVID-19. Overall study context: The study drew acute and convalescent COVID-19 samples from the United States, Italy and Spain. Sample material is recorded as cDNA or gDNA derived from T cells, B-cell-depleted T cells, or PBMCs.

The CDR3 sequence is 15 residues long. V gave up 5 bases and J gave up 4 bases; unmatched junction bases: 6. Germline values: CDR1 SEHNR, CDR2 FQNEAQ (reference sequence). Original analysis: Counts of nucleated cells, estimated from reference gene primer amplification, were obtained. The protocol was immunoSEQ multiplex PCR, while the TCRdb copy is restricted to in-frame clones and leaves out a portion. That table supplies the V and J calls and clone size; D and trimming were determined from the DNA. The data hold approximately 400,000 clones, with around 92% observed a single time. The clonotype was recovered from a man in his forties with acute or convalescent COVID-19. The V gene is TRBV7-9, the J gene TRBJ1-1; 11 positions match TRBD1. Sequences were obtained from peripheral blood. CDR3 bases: TGTGCCAGCAGCCCTGGGACAGGGGGGAGCACTGAAGCTTTCTTT. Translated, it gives CASSPGTGGSTEAFF.